Each of the 2 T cell receptor beta chains below was sequenced from the same sample in a study of human versus mouse CDR3 diversity and MHC coevolution. TCRdb's copy holds only in-frame clones and misses some; the assay was immunoSEQ multiplex PCR. In the table there are tens of thousands of clones, about 94% of which are singletons. The material sequenced was naive CD4+ T cells from blood. Subset noted: CD45RO-negative CD62L-positive naive CD4 T cells. The receptors come from a person aged 30-70 years in good health.

This sequence joins TRBV27 and TRBJ2-1; 8 nucleotides match TRBD2. The CDR3 extends over 16 amino acids. Trimming removed 6 bases from V and 7 bases from J; junction bases left unmatched: 14. Per germline, CDR1 MNHEY and CDR2 SMNVEV (reference sequence). For the CDR3, the DNA is TGTGCCAGCAGCCGAACGGGGAGCGGGAGTGGGAATGAGCAGTTCTTC. Its protein product is CASSRTGSGSGNEQFF.

The V call is TRBV7-3, the J call TRBJ1-2; D may be TRBD1 (6 bases). The germline gives CDR1 SGHTA, CDR2 FQGTGA. The length of the CDR3 is 15 residues. V was shortened by 6 bases and J by 7 bases, with 21 bases between the two germline ends. CDR3 in amino acids: CASSSPGSLRGGYTF. The CDR3 DNA reads as TGTGCCAGCAGTTCCCCGGGATCTCTCAGGGGTGGCTACACCTTC.